These 15 T cell receptor beta chains share one sample of origin, sequenced in a study of T cell responses to AZD1222 COVID-19 vaccine. The table came from immunoSEQ multiplex PCR; TCRdb's copy has only in-frame clones and leaves some out. Seen here are approximately 120,000 clones, approximately 92% observed once, and the top ten hold approximately 1%. The input for sequencing was peripheral blood, taken on day 0 of AZD1222 vaccination. The source is an adult in good health.

This clone was found a few times. CDR3 sequence: CASSVGADSSMGPQHF. The CDR3 region has the DNA TGTGCCAGCAGCGTAGGGGCGGATAGTTCTATGGGGCCCCAGCATTTT. The chain is built from TRBV9 and TRBJ1-5, with unresolved D. Germline loops: CDR1 SGDLS, CDR2 YYNGEE. CDR3 length: 16 residues. The ends were cut back, 0 bases at V and 9 bases at J, with 19 bases in the middle.

This sequence joins TRBV4-2 and TRBJ2-1, with D possibly matching TRBD1 (6 bases). This CDR3 spans 14 amino acids. Germline V gene sequence: CDR1 LGHNA, CDR2 YNFKEQ. V dropped 0 bases and J dropped 6 bases, with 9 bases sitting between them. CDR3: CASSQDIRGNEQFF. DNA of the CDR3: TGTGCCAGCAGCCAAGATATCAGGGGCAATGAGCAGTTCTTC.

This chain joins TRBV6-2 or TRBV6-3 and TRBJ2-1; 7 nucleotides align to TRBD2. Germline trimming cut 5 bases from V and 8 bases from J; bases unmatched to any gene: 6. Germline assignment: CDR1 MNHEY and CDR2 SVGEGT. The CDR3 extends over 13 amino acids. The CDR3 spells CASSTTSEDEQFF. Written as DNA, the CDR3 is TGTGCCAGCAGTACAACTAGCGAAGATGAGCAGTTCTTC.

V is TRBV23-1 and J is TRBJ2-2; D might be TRBD2 (5 bases). TRBV23-1 is classed as an ORF, of uncertain function. CDR3 length: 18 amino acids. Trimming left V 3 bases short and J 0 bases short, with 17 bases between. CDR3 amino acids: CASSQRRGWRTNTGELFF. The CDR3 nucleotides are TGCGCCAGCAGTCAGCGGCGAGGGTGGCGAACGAACACCGGGGAGCTGTTTTTT.

The chain uses TRBV28 and TRBJ2-7; no clear D. CDR1 MDHEN and CDR2 SYDVKM come from the germline V gene. V lost 3 bases, J lost 4 bases, and 19 bases lay in between. The CDR3 totals 16 residues. The CDR3: CASSFVSRRFPYEQYF. Here the CDR3 DNA reads TGTGCCAGCAGTTTTGTATCTCGTAGGTTCCCTTACGAGCAGTACTTC. Full variable domain (remainder filled in from reference TRBV28 and TRBJ2-7): DVKVTQSSRYLVKRTGEKVFLECVQDMDHENMFWYRQDPGLGLRLIYFSYDVKMKEKGDIPEGYSVSREKKERFSLILESASTNQTSMYLCASSFVSRRFPYEQYFGPGTRLTVT.

This chain uses TRBV10-3 with TRBJ2-1, with 8 bases matching TRBD2. The V and J ends lost 4 bases and 7 bases, in that order; junction bases with no gene match: 6. The length of the CDR3 is 14 residues. Germline values: CDR1 ENHRY, CDR2 SYGVKD. The CDR3 coding sequence is TGTGCCATCAGTGTAGGGACTAGTTATAATGAGCAGTTCTTC. It specifies CAISVGTSYNEQFF.

This rearrangement joins TRBV19 to TRBJ2-4; D is undetermined. V was clipped by 3 bases and J by 2 bases, with 8 bases between them. Per the germline V gene, CDR1 is LNHDA and CDR2 is SQIVND (reference sequence). The CDR3 totals 14 residues. CDR3: CASSIPETKNIQYF. The CDR3 DNA reads as TGTGCCAGTAGTATTCCCGAGACCAAAAACATTCAGTACTTC.

The genes are TRBV5-6 and TRBJ1-4; D gene ambiguous. This CDR3 contains 11 residues. The V gene lost 0 bases and the J gene lost 12 bases, with 6 bases spanning the gap. CDR1 is SGHDT and CDR2 is YYEEEE in the germline V gene. Here the CDR3 reads CASSLAAELFF. For the CDR3, the DNA is TGTGCCAGCAGCTTGGCGGCGGAACTGTTTTTT.

V and J are TRBV7-8 and TRBJ2-1; 7 bases fit TRBD2. Looked up from germline, CDR1 is SGHVS and CDR2 is FQNEAQ. The CDR3 extends over 17 amino acids. Trimming cost V 1 base and J 0 bases; bases outside gene matches: 6. In nucleotides, the CDR3 is TGTGCCAGCAGCTTAGGCTCGACTAGCTACTCCTACAATGAGCAGTTCTTC. It translates to CASSLGSTSYSYNEQFF.

This chain joins TRBV5-1 and TRBJ1-1; 8 bases line up with TRBD1. Germline CDR1 is SGHRS and CDR2 is YFSETQ. V lost 1 base to trimming and J lost 0 bases; unmatched junction nucleotides: 8. The CDR3 runs 17 residues. The CDR3, as DNA: TGCGCCAGCAGCTTGTTCCGAAACAGGGGGGTGAACACTGAAGCTTTCTTT. It codes for CASSLFRNRGVNTEAFF.

The rearrangement joins TRBV18 to TRBJ2-2, with unresolved D. There are 15 residues in the CDR3. V lost 3 bases and J 0 bases, leaving 8 bases between the germline ends. Germline-derived CDR1 and CDR2 are KGHSH and LQKENI. Here the CDR3 reads CASSPSRANTGELFF. In DNA form, the CDR3 reads TGTGCCAGCTCACCGAGCCGGGCGAACACCGGGGAGCTGTTTTTT. Drawing the rest from reference TRBV18 and TRBJ2-2, the complete variable domain is NAGVMQNPRHLVRRRGQEARLRCSPMKGHSHVYWYRQLPEEGLKFMVYLQKENIIDESGMPKERFSAEFPKEGPSILRIQQVVRGDSAAYFCASSPSRANTGELFFGEGSRLTVL.

V gene TRBV15 combines with J gene TRBJ2-7, with TRBD2 matching 9 bases. The CDR3 runs 16 residues. Germline V lookup: CDR1 LNHNV, CDR2 YYDKDF (reference sequence). Unmatched junction bases numbered 16, after V lost 0 bases and J lost 13 bases. CDR3 DNA sequence: TGTGCCACCAGCAGAGATATGCTAGCGGGGACCTCAGTGGGCTACTTC. Translating gives CATSRDMLAGTSVGYF.

This chain connects TRBV5-1 to TRBJ2-5; tentatively, D is TRBD2 (6 bases). V lost 4 bases and J 2 bases, leaving 12 bases between the germline ends. The CDR3 contains 14 residues. The germline V gene encodes CDR1 SGHRS and CDR2 YFSETQ. This CDR3 is CASSGGTLQETQYF. The CDR3 nucleotides are TGCGCCAGCAGCGGCGGGACTTTACAAGAGACCCAGTACTTC.

The gene calls are TRBV12-3 or TRBV12-4 and TRBJ1-5; unclear D gene. The V and J ends lost 5 bases and 6 bases respectively, with 11 bases between them. This CDR3 region has 13 residues. The CDR3 nucleotides are TGTGCCAGCAGTCCCCAGTCGTCTCAGCCCCAGCATTTT. Translation: CASSPQSSQPQHF.

J is TRBJ1-2 and V is TRBV27, with unresolved D. Between the trimmed V and J ends, which lost 4 bases and 3 bases, there was a span of 12 bases. Germline V gives CDR1 MNHEY, CDR2 SMNVEV (reference sequence). This CDR3 has 14 residues. Here the CDR3 reads CASSSPRSDYGYTF. In DNA form, the CDR3 reads TGTGCCAGCAGTTCGCCCCGATCGGACTATGGCTACACCTTC.